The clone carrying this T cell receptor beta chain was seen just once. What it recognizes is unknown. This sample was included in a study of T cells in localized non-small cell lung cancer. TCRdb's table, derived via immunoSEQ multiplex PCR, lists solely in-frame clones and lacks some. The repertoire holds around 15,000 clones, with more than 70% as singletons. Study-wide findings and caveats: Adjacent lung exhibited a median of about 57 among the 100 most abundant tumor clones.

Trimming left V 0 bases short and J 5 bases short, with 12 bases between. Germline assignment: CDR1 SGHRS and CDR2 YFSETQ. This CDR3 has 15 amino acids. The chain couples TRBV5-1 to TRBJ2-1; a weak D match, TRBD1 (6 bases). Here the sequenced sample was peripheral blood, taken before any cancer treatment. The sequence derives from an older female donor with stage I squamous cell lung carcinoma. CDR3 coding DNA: TGCGCCAGCAGCTTGGAGGGGGAAATAGACAATGAGCAGTTCTTC. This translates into CASSLEGEIDNEQFF.